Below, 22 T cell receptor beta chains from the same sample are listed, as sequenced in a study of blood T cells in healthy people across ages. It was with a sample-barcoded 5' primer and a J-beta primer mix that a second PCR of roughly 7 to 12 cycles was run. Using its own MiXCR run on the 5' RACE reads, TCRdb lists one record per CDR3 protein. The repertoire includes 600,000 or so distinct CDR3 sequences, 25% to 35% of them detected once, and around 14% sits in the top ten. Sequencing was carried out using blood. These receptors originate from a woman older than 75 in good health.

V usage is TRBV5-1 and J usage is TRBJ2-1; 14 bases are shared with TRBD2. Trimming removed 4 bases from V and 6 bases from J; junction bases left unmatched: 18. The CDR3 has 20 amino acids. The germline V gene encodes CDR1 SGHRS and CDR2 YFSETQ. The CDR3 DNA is TGCGCCAGCAGCAGGGGGACTAGCGGGAGTTGGGGTTTCGGAGGCAATGAGCAGTTCTTC. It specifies CASSRGTSGSWGFGGNEQFF.

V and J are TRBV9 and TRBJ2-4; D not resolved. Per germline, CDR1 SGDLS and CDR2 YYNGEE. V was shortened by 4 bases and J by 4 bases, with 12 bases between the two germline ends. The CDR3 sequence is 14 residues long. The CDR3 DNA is TGTGCCAGCAGCCCCCCGGATGGAAAAAACATTCAGTACTTC. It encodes CASSPPDGKNIQYF.

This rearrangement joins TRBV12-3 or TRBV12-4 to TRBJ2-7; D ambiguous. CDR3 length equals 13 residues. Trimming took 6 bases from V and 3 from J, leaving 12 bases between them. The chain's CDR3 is CASSYLSLYEQYF. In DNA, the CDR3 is TGTGCCAGCAGCTACCTTTCTCTCTACGAGCAGTACTTC.

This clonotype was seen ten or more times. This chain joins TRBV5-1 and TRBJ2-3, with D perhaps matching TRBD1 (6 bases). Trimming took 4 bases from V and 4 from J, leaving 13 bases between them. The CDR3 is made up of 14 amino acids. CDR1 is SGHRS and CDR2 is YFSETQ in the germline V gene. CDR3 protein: CASSRDRSPDTQYF. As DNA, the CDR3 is TGCGCCAGCAGCAGAGACAGGAGTCCAGATACGCAGTATTTT.

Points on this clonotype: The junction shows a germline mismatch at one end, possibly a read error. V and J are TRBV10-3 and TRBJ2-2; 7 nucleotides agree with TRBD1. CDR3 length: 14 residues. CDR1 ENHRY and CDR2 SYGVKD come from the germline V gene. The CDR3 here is CAITGTANTGEPFF. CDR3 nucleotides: TGTGCCATCACCGGGACAGCCAACACCGGGGAGCCGTTTTTT.

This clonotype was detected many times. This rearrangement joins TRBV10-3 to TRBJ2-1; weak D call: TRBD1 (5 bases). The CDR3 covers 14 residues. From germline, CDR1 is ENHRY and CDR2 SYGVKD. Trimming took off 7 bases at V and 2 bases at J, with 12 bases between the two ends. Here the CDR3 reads CAITYGATYNEQFF. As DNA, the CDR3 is TGTGCCATCACCTATGGGGCGACCTACAATGAGCAGTTCTTC.

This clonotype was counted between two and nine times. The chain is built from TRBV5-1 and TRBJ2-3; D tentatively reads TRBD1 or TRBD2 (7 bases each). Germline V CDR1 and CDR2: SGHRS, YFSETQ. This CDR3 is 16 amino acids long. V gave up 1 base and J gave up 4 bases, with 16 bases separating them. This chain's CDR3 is CASSLSGRGGPDTQYF. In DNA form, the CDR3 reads TGCGCCAGCAGCTTGTCCGGCAGGGGGGGCCCAGATACGCAGTATTTT.

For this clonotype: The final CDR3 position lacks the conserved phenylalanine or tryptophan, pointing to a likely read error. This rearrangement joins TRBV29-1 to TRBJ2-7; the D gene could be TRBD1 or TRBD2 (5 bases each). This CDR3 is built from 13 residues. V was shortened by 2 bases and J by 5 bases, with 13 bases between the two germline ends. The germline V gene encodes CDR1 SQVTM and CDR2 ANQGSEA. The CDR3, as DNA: TGCAGCGTTGAAACTCGAGGGACCAACGAGCAGTACTTA. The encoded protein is CSVETRGTNEQYL.

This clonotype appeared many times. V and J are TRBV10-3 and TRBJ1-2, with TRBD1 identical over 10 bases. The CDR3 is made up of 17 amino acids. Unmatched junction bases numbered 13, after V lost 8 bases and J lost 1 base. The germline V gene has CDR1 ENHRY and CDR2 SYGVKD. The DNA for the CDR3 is TGTGCCATCTCAATTTATGGGACAGGGGCCCTTAACTATGGCTACACCTTC. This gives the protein CAISIYGTGALNYGYTF.

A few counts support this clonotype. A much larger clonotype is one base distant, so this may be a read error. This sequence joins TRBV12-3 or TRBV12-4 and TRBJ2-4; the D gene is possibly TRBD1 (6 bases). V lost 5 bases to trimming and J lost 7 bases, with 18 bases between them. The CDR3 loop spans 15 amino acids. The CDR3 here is CASSPTGPGGNIQYF. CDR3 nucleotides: TGTGCCAGCAGTCCAACAGGGCCTGGCGGGAACATTCAGTACTTC.

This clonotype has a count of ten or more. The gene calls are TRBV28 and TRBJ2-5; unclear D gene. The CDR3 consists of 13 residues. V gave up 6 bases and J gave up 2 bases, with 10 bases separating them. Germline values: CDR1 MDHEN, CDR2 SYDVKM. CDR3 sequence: CASSPNLQETQYF. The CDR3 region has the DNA TGTGCCAGCAGCCCTAATTTACAAGAGACCCAGTACTTC.

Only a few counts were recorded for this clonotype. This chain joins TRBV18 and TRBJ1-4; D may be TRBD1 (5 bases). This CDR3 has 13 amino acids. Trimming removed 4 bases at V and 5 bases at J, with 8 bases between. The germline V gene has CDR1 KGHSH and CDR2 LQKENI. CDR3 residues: CASSQGVNEKLFF. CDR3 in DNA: TGTGCCAGCTCACAAGGGGTGAATGAAAAACTGTTTTTT.

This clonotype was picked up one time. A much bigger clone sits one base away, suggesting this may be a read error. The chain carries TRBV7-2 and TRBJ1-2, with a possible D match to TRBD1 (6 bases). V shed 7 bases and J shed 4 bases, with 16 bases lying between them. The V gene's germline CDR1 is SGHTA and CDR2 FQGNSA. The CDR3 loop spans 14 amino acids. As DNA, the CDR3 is TGTGCCAGCAACTTTAACAGGGTTATCTATGGCTACACCTTC. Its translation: CASNFNRVIYGYTF.

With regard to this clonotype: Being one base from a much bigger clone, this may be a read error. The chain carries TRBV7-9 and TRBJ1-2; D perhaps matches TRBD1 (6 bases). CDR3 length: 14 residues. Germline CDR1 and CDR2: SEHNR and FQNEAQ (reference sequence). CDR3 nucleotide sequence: TGTGCCAGCAGCTTAGACAGGGTGTCCTATGGCCACACCTTC. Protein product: CASSLDRVSYGHTF.

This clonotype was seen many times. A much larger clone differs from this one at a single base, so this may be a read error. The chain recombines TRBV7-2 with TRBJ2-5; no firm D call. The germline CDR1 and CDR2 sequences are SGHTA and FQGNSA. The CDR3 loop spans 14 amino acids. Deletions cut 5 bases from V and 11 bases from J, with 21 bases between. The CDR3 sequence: CASSRLQIRNEQYF. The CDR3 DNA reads TGTGCCAGCAGCCGATTGCAGATACGCAATGAGCAGTACTTC.

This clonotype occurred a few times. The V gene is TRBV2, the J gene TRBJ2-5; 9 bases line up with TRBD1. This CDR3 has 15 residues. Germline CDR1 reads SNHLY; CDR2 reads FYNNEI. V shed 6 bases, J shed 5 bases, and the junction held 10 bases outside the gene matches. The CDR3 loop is CASRPGTGSGETQYF. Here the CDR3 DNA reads TGTGCCAGCAGGCCCGGGACAGGGAGTGGGGAGACCCAGTACTTC.

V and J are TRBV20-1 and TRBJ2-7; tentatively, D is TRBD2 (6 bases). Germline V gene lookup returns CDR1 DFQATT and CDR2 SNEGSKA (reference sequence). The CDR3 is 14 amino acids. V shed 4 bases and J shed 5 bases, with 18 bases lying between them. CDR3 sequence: CSANAGQLAHEQYF. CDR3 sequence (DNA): TGCAGTGCTAACGCGGGGCAGCTTGCGCACGAGCAGTACTTC.

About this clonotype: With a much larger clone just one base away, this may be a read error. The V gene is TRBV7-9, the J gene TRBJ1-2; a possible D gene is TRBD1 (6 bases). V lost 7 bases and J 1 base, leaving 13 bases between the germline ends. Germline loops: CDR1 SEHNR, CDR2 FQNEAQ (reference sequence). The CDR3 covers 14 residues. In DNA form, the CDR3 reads TGTGCCAGCAACTCTCGGACAGATAACTATGGCTACACCTTC. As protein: CASNSRTDNYGYTF.

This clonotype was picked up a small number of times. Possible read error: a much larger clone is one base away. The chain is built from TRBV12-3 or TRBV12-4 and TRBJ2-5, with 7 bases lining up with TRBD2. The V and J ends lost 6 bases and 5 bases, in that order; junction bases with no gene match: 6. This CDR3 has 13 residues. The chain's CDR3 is CASRRAGWETQYF. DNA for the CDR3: TGTGCCAGCAGGCGAGCGGGGTGGGAGACCCAGTACTTC.

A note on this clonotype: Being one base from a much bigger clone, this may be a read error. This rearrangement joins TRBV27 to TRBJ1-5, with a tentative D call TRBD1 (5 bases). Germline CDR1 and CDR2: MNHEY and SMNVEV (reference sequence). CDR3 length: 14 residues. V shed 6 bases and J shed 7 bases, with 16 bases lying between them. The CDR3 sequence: CASSPLGVGQPQHF. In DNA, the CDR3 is TGTGCCAGCAGCCCCCTGGGGGTCGGACAGCCCCAGCATTTT.

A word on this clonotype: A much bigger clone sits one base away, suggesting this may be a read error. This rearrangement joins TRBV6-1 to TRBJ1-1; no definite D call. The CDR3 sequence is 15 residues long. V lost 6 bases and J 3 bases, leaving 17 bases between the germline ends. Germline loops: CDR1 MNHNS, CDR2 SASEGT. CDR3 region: CASRPMSEMDTEAFF. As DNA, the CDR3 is TGTGCCAGCAGGCCAATGTCCGAAATGGACACTGAAGCTTTCTTT.

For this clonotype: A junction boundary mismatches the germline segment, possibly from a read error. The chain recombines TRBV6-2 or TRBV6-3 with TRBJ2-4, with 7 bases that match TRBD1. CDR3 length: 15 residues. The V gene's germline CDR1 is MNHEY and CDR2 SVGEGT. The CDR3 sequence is CANSWYRGAKSIQYF. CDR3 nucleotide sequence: TGTGCCAACAGTTGGTACAGGGGAGCCAAAAGCATTCAGTACTTC.